The rows below give T cell receptor beta chains drawn from one sample of a study of CD8 T cells in ankylosing spondylitis. In TCRdb, the 5' RACE reads were re-called with MiXCR into one record per CDR3 protein. The sample includes around 39,000 distinct CDR3 sequences, approximately 17% of them seen just once. Material for sequencing was blood. Receptor source: a male donor with ankylosing spondylitis or in good health (not recorded which). Both conserved end residues are part of each CDR3. Clone size is shown for a subset of rows, as once, few, many or a class of expanded clone.

clone_size,j_call,v_call,cdr3_aa
few,TRBJ1-4,TRBV12-3/TRBV12-4,CASSPGTEVLEKLFF
.,TRBJ2-2,TRBV7-2,CASSLLQGNTGELFF
few,TRBJ2-3,TRBV20-1,CSALQGADTQYF
few,TRBJ2-3,TRBV20-1,CRPGSGSWADTQYF
.,TRBJ1-4,TRBV29-1,CSVGAMGPLFF
few,TRBJ2-1,TRBV20-1,CSASAIKSSYNEQFF
.,TRBJ2-3,TRBV25-1,CASSESQGITDTQYF
few,TRBJ2-1,TRBV14,CASSLGTSGRNEQFF
.,TRBJ2-1,TRBV4-3,CASSQVFGGTYNEQFF
few,TRBJ2-7,TRBV12-3/TRBV12-4,CASSPTPRQGSYEQYF
.,TRBJ2-1,TRBV5-1,CASSLDGSGRLGNEQFF
.,TRBJ1-1,TRBV5-1,CASSSTTSMNTEAFF
few,TRBJ2-2,TRBV10-2,CASRSLAGVTGELFF
few,TRBJ2-5,TRBV29-1,CSVSSPEKTQYF
few,TRBJ2-1,TRBV7-9,CASSLVDGEQFF
many,TRBJ1-1,TRBV12-3/TRBV12-4,CASSLQGLRAEAFF
.,TRBJ1-1,TRBV4-1,CASSQEAAAPTEAFF
.,TRBJ2-1,TRBV7-2,CASSFIGYNEQFF
few,TRBJ1-5,TRBV5-1,CASSPRQGNQPQHF
few,TRBJ2-2,TRBV14,CASSPRDRNTGELFF
few,TRBJ1-4,TRBV28,CASSSSQSGTEKLFF
few,TRBJ2-7,TRBV29-1,CSVGTASYYEQYF
.,TRBJ1-5,TRBV6-5,CASSPQDRGRQPQHF
many,TRBJ2-5,TRBV12-3/TRBV12-4,CASSLGETGRETQYF
many,TRBJ2-1,TRBV9,CASSVGGRGPYNEQFF
.,TRBJ2-3,TRBV29-1,CSVQQLGDTQYF
few,TRBJ1-1,TRBV5-1,CASSVGQWNTEAFF
.,TRBJ1-1,TRBV20-1,CSAEDGGEAFF
few,TRBJ1-4,TRBV29-1,CSVGSVANEKLFF
.,TRBJ2-1,TRBV29-1,CSSQSEGALLGEQFF
few,TRBJ1-1,TRBV4-3,CASSPTGLTEAFF
once,TRBJ2-1,TRBV27,CASSHPLGPRGNEQFF
.,TRBJ2-1,TRBV29-1,CSAGGGRINEQFF
.,TRBJ2-1,TRBV29-1,CSGRENLRNEQFF
many,TRBJ2-2,TRBV5-1,CASSPRTGLGTGELFF
.,TRBJ2-1,TRBV24-1,CATSEQEETGAREQFF
few,TRBJ2-5,TRBV29-1,CSVEGGQGGYNPQYF
many,TRBJ1-1,TRBV6-2/TRBV6-3,CASSYSGGNTEAFF
few,TRBJ1-1,TRBV7-9,CASSFADNTEAFF
.,TRBJ2-4,TRBV28,CASSLGTENIQYF
.,TRBJ2-3,TRBV7-2,CASSPASGGQHTQYF